A single sample is the source of the 27 T cell receptor beta chains below, sequenced in a study of STAT3 mutations in large granular lymphocyte leukemia. Regarding the study as a whole: Every T-LGLL patient had at least one immunodominant TCRbeta clonotype.

No cognate antigen is known for these TCRs. Here immunoSEQ multiplex PCR was the method, and the copy in TCRdb shows in-frame clones only, minus some. The data contain about 3,800 clones, about two fifths of them singletons. Sequences were obtained from peripheral blood mononuclear cells. These receptors were collected from a man aged 55 to 69 with T-cell large granular lymphocyte leukemia. Some clones in this sample may be carry-over from other donors' samples.

V gene TRBV29-1 combines with J gene TRBJ2-1; D may be TRBD2 (5 bases). The CDR3 sequence is 14 residues long. Germline CDR1 reads SQVTM; CDR2 reads ANQGSEA. V lost 6 bases to trimming and J lost 6 bases, with 18 bases between them. The CDR3: CSVRGGPRPNEQFF. Written as DNA, the CDR3 is TGCAGCGTCCGCGGAGGCCCTCGGCCCAATGAGCAGTTCTTC.

This clone was recorded a few times. This sequence joins TRBV5-4 and TRBJ2-5; 7 bases fit TRBD1. CDR1 and CDR2 (germline): SGHNT, YYREEE (reference sequence). Trimming cost V 2 bases and J 2 bases; bases outside gene matches: 15. The CDR3 sequence is 18 residues long. The chain's CDR3 is CASSFPPPQTGNQETQYF. DNA of the CDR3: TGTGCCAGCAGCTTCCCACCACCACAGACAGGGAATCAAGAGACCCAGTACTTC.

V gene TRBV30 combines with J gene TRBJ2-5, with D possibly matching TRBD2 (5 bases). The CDR3 spans 11 residues. The V gene's germline CDR1 is GTSNPN and CDR2 SVGIG (reference sequence). V was cut by 5 bases and J by 5 bases, with 9 bases left in between. The CDR3 coding sequence is TGTGCCTGGGGAGGACGGGAGACCCAGTACTTC. This sequence encodes CAWGGRETQYF.

The chain has TRBV18 and TRBJ1-2; D unresolved. This CDR3 is 13 amino acids long. Germline V gene data show CDR1 as KGHSH and CDR2 as LQKENI. Trimming took 2 bases from V and 4 from J, leaving 8 bases between them. CDR3 sequence reads: CASSPGLIYGYTF. CDR3 bases: TGTGCCAGCTCACCAGGGTTGATCTATGGCTACACCTTC.

The chain recombines TRBV30 with TRBJ2-5; 7 bases map to TRBD2. This CDR3 is built from 17 residues. Losses at the gene ends were 0 bases for V and 5 bases for J; bases not matched to a gene: 15. The germline gives CDR1 GTSNPN, CDR2 SVGIG (reference sequence). CDR3 sequence reads: CAWSVLKGFGGWETQYF. In DNA, the CDR3 is TGTGCCTGGAGTGTACTAAAGGGATTCGGGGGGTGGGAGACCCAGTACTTC.

CDR3 coding DNA: TGTGCCAGCTCACCAGGGCCGGTCGGGGCTTTCTTT. Its translation is CASSPGPVGAFF. This rearrangement joins TRBV18 to TRBJ1-1, with D unresolved. Germline CDR1 is KGHSH and CDR2 is LQKENI. The CDR3 length is 12 residues. The V and J ends lost 2 bases and 11 bases respectively, with 12 bases between them.

There are a few counts of this clone. The V call is TRBV7-3, the J call TRBJ1-6, with D unresolved. The CDR3 totals 14 residues. Trimming removed 2 bases at V and 7 bases at J, with 9 bases between. Germline V gene sequence: CDR1 SGHTA, CDR2 FQGTGA. CDR3: CASSLRAGNSPLHF. CDR3 sequence (DNA): TGTGCCAGCAGCTTACGTGCCGGAAATTCACCCCTCCACTTT. Supplemented by reference TRBV7-3 and TRBJ1-6, the full variable domain reads GAGVSQTPSNKVTEKGKYVELRCDPISGHTALYWYRQSLGQGPEFLIYFQGTGAADDSGLPNDRFFAVRPEGSVSTLKIQRTERGDSAVYLCASSLRAGNSPLHFGNGTRLTVT.

The J gene is TRBJ1-1, the V gene TRBV7-9; no definite D call. Trimming left V 1 base short and J 5 bases short, with 5 bases between. This CDR3 comprises 12 residues. Per the germline V gene, CDR1 is SEHNR and CDR2 is FQNEAQ (reference sequence). CDR3 in DNA: TGTGCCAGCAGCTTAGTTTGGACTGAAGCTTTCTTT. Its translation is CASSLVWTEAFF.

V is TRBV5-4 and J is TRBJ1-3, with TRBD1 identical over 8 bases. Per germline, CDR1 SGHNT and CDR2 YYREEE (reference sequence). J was trimmed by 6 bases and V by 0 bases; bases with no gene match: 5. CDR3 length equals 15 residues. CDR3 DNA: TGTGCCAGCAGCTTGGGAGACAGGGGCGAAAACACCATATATTTT. Translating it yields CASSLGDRGENTIYF.

CDR3 sequence reads: CASSLVAGDGYTF. CDR3 coding DNA: TGTGCCAGCAGCTTGGTGGCAGGCGATGGCTACACCTTC. The chain uses TRBV5-6 and TRBJ1-2; D is undetermined. The germline V and J ends were trimmed by 0 bases and 6 bases, with 9 bases remaining between them. Germline CDR1 SGHDT, CDR2 YYEEEE. The CDR3 spans 13 residues.

This clone showed up just a few times. J is TRBJ1-5 and V is TRBV27; no reliable D call. V was pared by 5 bases and J by 4 bases, with 9 bases between. CDR3 length: 13 residues. Germline CDR1 and CDR2: MNHEY and SMNVEV (reference sequence). CDR3 sequence (DNA): TGTGCCAGCAGTCTGGGCCGTAATCAGCCCCAGCATTTT. Protein sequence: CASSLGRNQPQHF.

Within the sample, this clone is medium-sized. The CDR3 spells CAPTGRYSNQPQHF. The CDR3 DNA follows: TGTGCCCCGACAGGGCGGTATAGCAATCAGCCCCAGCATTTT. The chain joins TRBV30 to TRBJ1-5; TRBD1 agrees at 7 bases. Germline V lookup: CDR1 GTSNPN, CDR2 SVGIG (reference sequence). The CDR3 spans 14 residues. V shed 8 bases and J 0 bases; nucleotides not matched to a gene: 7. The whole variable domain, filled in from reference TRBV30 and TRBJ1-5, reads SQTIHQWPATLVQPVGSPLSLECTVEGTSNPNLYWYRQAAGRGLQLLFYSVGIGQISSEVPQNLSASRPQDRQFILSSKKLLLSDSGFYLCAPTGRYSNQPQHFGDGTRLSIL.

The chain is built from TRBV5-4 and TRBJ2-5; no definite D call. Trimming took 4 bases from V and 5 from J, leaving 9 bases between them. This CDR3 contains 12 residues. CDR1 is SGHNT, CDR2 YYREEE, per germline (reference sequence). The DNA for the CDR3 is TGTGCCAGCAGCCCCGTGGGGGAGACCCAGTACTTC. Protein product: CASSPVGETQYF.

This clone came up a few times. V usage is TRBV30 and J usage is TRBJ2-1, with a possible D match to TRBD2 (5 bases). Germline V gene data show CDR1 as GTSNPN and CDR2 as SVGIG (reference sequence). This CDR3 comprises 17 residues. The V end lost 0 bases, the J end lost 6 bases, and 21 bases lay between the germline ends. CDR3 coding DNA: TGTGCCTGGAGTGTCGGCAGAATAGTACGGACTGCCAATGAGCAGTTCTTC. Its protein product is CAWSVGRIVRTANEQFF.

A note on this clone: The junction does not match germline at one end; this may be a read error. The genes are TRBV6-6 and TRBJ1-1, with 7 bases lining up with TRBD1. Germline CDR1 is MNHNY and CDR2 is SVGAGI (reference sequence). This CDR3 has 14 amino acids. CDR3 nucleotides: TGTGCCAGCAGTAACTCAGGGGGATCCACTGAAGCTTTCTTT. It yields the protein CASSNSGGSTEAFF.

This clone has only a few counts. The chain uses TRBV9 and TRBJ1-1; 10 nucleotides line up with TRBD1. The CDR3 is 16 residues long. Germline V lookup: CDR1 SGDLS, CDR2 YYNGEE. With V trimmed by 3 bases and J by 0 bases, 5 bases remained unmatched. CDR3 DNA: TGTGCCAGCAGCGGCCGACAGGGGGCAATGAACACTGAAGCTTTCTTT. Protein product: CASSGRQGAMNTEAFF.

V is TRBV18 and J is TRBJ1-2; TRBD1 is a possible D gene (5 bases). Germline lookup yields CDR1 KGHSH and CDR2 LQKENI. The CDR3 totals 16 residues. Trimming took off 2 bases at V and 5 bases at J, with 18 bases between the two ends. In nucleotides, the CDR3 is TGTGCCAGCTCACCAGCCAGGGTAGGGGCCGATTATGGCTACACCTTC. This gives the protein CASSPARVGADYGYTF.

This clone has a handful of counts. One end of the junction fails to match germline, which may point to a read error. The chain links TRBV6-5 to TRBJ2-7; no clear D gene. The CDR3 length is 11 residues. Germline loops: CDR1 MNHEY, CDR2 SVGAGI. CDR3 nucleotides: TGTGCCAGCAGTAACTCCTACGAGCAGTACTTC. Its protein is CASSNSYEQYF.

J is TRBJ1-5 and V is TRBV18; 7 bases fit TRBD1. The CDR3 has 14 amino acids. Germline trimming cut 4 bases from V and 3 bases from J; bases unmatched to any gene: 3. Germline-derived CDR1 and CDR2 are KGHSH and LQKENI. DNA for the CDR3: TGTGCCAGCTCACTGGGACAGCCCAATCAGCCCCAGCATTTT. Residues: CASSLGQPNQPQHF. The entire variable domain, with the rest obtained from reference TRBV18 and TRBJ1-5, is as follows: NAGVMQNPRHLVRRRGQEARLRCSPMKGHSHVYWYRQLPEEGLKFMVYLQKENIIDESGMPKERFSAEFPKEGPSILRIQQVVRGDSAAYFCASSLGQPNQPQHFGDGTRLSIL.

The chain is built from TRBV25-1 and TRBJ1-6; D not resolved. V was shortened by 1 base and J by 9 bases, with 4 bases between the two germline ends. The germline V gene encodes CDR1 MGHDK and CDR2 SYGVNS. The CDR3 loop spans 12 amino acids. The CDR3 nucleotides read TGTGCCAGCAGTGAATCCCGTTCACCCCTCCACTTT. Translating gives CASSESRSPLHF.

This clone was picked up one time. This chain uses TRBV30 with TRBJ2-5, with D tentatively TRBD2 (5 bases). Trimming stripped 0 bases from V and 7 bases from J, with 12 bases between. The germline CDR1 and CDR2 sequences are GTSNPN and SVGIG (reference sequence). The CDR3 extends over 13 amino acids. The CDR3 loop is CAWSVRGPPTQYF. The DNA of the CDR3 is TGTGCCTGGAGTGTACGAGGGCCCCCGACCCAGTACTTC.

This clone has only a few counts. The chain is built from TRBV6-5 and TRBJ1-5; D is perhaps TRBD1 (5 bases). CDR1 is MNHEY, CDR2 SVGAGI, per germline. The germline V and J ends were trimmed by 4 bases and 3 bases, with 7 bases remaining between them. This CDR3 is built from 13 residues. For the CDR3, the DNA is TGTGCCAGCAGTTTGGACACCAATCAGCCCCAGCATTTT. It specifies CASSLDTNQPQHF.

The chain joins TRBV18 to TRBJ2-5; D unresolved. V gave up 3 bases and J gave up 3 bases, with 5 bases separating them. This CDR3 has 12 residues. Germline lookup yields CDR1 KGHSH and CDR2 LQKENI. CDR3 nucleotide sequence: TGTGCCAGCTCACCTGAGAAAGAGACCCAGTACTTC. Protein product: CASSPEKETQYF.

This clone occurred a few times. The CDR3 coding sequence is TGTGCCAGCACCCCGGGGGGCTACGGTGGCTACACCTTC. It encodes CASTPGGYGGYTF. The gene calls are TRBV6-1 and TRBJ1-2, with a possible D match to TRBD1 (6 bases). From germline, CDR1 is MNHNS and CDR2 SASEGT. There are 13 residues in the CDR3. The ends were cut back, 7 bases at V and 7 bases at J, with 16 bases in the middle.

This clone occurred a few times. V usage is TRBV20-1 and J usage is TRBJ1-2, with 7 bases that match TRBD1. V lost 7 bases, J lost 7 bases, and 6 bases stayed unmatched. This CDR3 has 11 amino acids. Germline CDR1 reads DFQATT; CDR2 reads SNEGSKA (reference sequence). CDR3 DNA sequence: TGCAGTGTTGAAGGGGGCAGTGGCTACACCTTC. This sequence encodes CSVEGGSGYTF.

The J gene is TRBJ2-5, the V gene TRBV30; D tentatively reads TRBD1 or TRBD2 (5 bases each). The V end lost 5 bases, the J end lost 4 bases, and 17 bases lay between the germline ends. CDR3 size: 14 residues. CDR1 and CDR2 from the germline V gene are GTSNPN and SVGIG (reference sequence). The CDR3 protein is CAWGGGYAPETQYF. The CDR3 DNA reads as TGTGCCTGGGGGGGTGGCTACGCCCCAGAGACCCAGTACTTC.

J is TRBJ2-3 and V is TRBV5-1; D unresolved. Germline V gene lookup returns CDR1 SGHRS and CDR2 YFSETQ. This CDR3 has 13 residues. V dropped 1 base and J dropped 4 bases, with 7 bases sitting between them. The CDR3 sequence: CASSLSLSDTQYF. CDR3 DNA: TGCGCCAGCAGCTTGAGTCTCTCAGATACGCAGTATTTT.